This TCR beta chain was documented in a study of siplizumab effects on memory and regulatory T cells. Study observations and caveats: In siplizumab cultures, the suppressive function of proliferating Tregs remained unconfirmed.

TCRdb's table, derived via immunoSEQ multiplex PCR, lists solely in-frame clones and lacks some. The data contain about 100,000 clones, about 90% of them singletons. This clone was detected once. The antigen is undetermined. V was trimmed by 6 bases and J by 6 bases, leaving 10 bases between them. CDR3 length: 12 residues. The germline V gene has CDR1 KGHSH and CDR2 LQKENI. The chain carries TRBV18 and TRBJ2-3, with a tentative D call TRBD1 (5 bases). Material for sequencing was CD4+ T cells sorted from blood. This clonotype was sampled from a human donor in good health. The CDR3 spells CASSDTSDTQYF. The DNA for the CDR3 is TGTGCCAGCTCGGACACCTCGGATACGCAGTATTTT.